These 31 T cell receptor beta chains were sequenced from one sample in a study of T cells in Graves' hyperthyroidism and ophthalmopathy. Amplification of TCR beta CDR3 regions used RNA as the template. HTBI primers were employed in a first-round RT-PCR of the TCR CDR3. TCRdb re-called the multiplex PCR reads through MiXCR, storing one row per CDR3 protein. The table includes fewer than 350,000 distinct CDR3 sequences, roughly 18% detected once. Sequencing was performed on blood. Receptors were obtained from a woman aged 45-59 years with Graves' hyperthyroidism.

The chain combines TRBV12-3 or TRBV12-4 with TRBJ2-7; TRBD2 matches 7 bases. V gave up 3 bases and J gave up 3 bases; unmatched junction bases: 11. The CDR3 is made up of 16 amino acids. CDR3 nucleotides: TGTGCCAGCAGTTTTGCACCCTACGGGGGGAGCTACGAGCAGTACTTC. The encoded protein is CASSFAPYGGSYEQYF.

This clonotype has a handful of counts. V is TRBV5-1 and J is TRBJ1-2, with D maybe TRBD1 (5 bases). The germline V gene has CDR1 SGHRS and CDR2 YFSETQ. Trimming took off 0 bases at V and 8 bases at J, with 11 bases between the two ends. CDR3 length: 13 amino acids. CDR3 in DNA: TGCGCCAGCAGCTTGGAATCAGGGTTCGGCTACACCTTC. Amino acids: CASSLESGFGYTF.

The gene calls are TRBV6-9 and TRBJ2-7; no clear D gene. Deletions cut 4 bases from V and 0 bases from J, with 19 bases between. The CDR3 sequence is 17 residues long. Germline V gives CDR1 MNHGY, CDR2 SVAAGI. CDR3 bases: TGTGCCAGCAGTTCCAGGCACGGGCGGCCTCTCTCCTACGAGCAGTACGTC. It specifies CASSSRHGRPLSYEQYV.

The chain has TRBV12-5 and TRBJ1-1; maybe TRBD1 (6 bases). Germline assignment: CDR1 LGHNT and CDR2 FRNRAP. Trimming removed 6 bases from V and 5 bases from J, with 13 bases in between. The CDR3 covers 13 residues. CDR3 loop: CASGLNRATEAFF. The DNA of the CDR3 is TGTGCTAGTGGCCTTAACAGGGCTACTGAAGCTTTCTTT.

This clonotype was recorded a few times. Possible read error: a much larger clone is one base away. V usage is TRBV20-1 and J usage is TRBJ2-1; 9 bases agree with TRBD2. With V trimmed by 0 bases and J by 4 bases, 4 bases remained unmatched. This CDR3 region has 15 residues. Germline V lookup: CDR1 DFQATT, CDR2 SNEGSKA (reference sequence). The chain's CDR3 is CSARDPLAGYNEQFF. The DNA of the CDR3 is TGCAGTGCTAGAGATCCACTAGCGGGTTACAATGAGCAGTTCTTC.

This clonotype was recorded at least ten times. The chain uses TRBV2 and TRBJ2-1; 13 nucleotides agree with TRBD2. The germline V gene has CDR1 SNHLY and CDR2 FYNNEI. V lost 7 bases, J lost 9 bases, and 6 bases stayed unmatched. The CDR3 extends over 14 amino acids. CDR3 DNA sequence: TGTGCCAGCACCTTGGGACTAGCGGGGCCTGAGCAGTTCTTC. This encodes CASTLGLAGPEQFF.

The chain recombines TRBV5-8 with TRBJ1-4; no firm D call. In germline, CDR1 is SGHTS, CDR2 YDEGEE. This CDR3 has 12 amino acids. Deletions cut 1 base from V and 8 bases from J, with 6 bases between. The CDR3 region is CASSLSGEKLFF. The CDR3 DNA reads as TGTGCCAGCAGCTTGAGTGGCGAAAAACTGTTTTTT.

This rearrangement joins TRBV6-6 to TRBJ1-1; the D is unclear. CDR1 is MNHNY and CDR2 is SVGAGI in the germline V gene (reference sequence). The CDR3 loop spans 14 amino acids. Trimming pared 0 bases from V and 2 bases from J, leaving 7 bases between. The CDR3 is CASSYSDFNTEAFF. The CDR3 DNA sequence: TGTGCCAGCAGTTACTCAGACTTCAACACTGAAGCTTTCTTT.

This clonotype was recorded at least ten times. This rearrangement joins TRBV12-3 or TRBV12-4 to TRBJ1-4; D remains unclear. The CDR3 contains 14 residues. V was pared by 2 bases and J by 8 bases, with 12 bases between. The CDR3 DNA reads TGTGCCAGCAGTTTAAGAGGGTCTGGCGAAAAACTGTTTTTT. It is translated as CASSLRGSGEKLFF.

V usage is TRBV7-9 and J usage is TRBJ2-1, with a weak D call TRBD2 (6 bases). CDR3 size: 14 residues. The ends were cut back, 5 bases at V and 8 bases at J, with 16 bases in the middle. Germline V gene data show CDR1 as SEHNR and CDR2 as FQNEAQ (reference sequence). CDR3 nucleotides: TGTGCCAGCAGCCTACCGGGGACTTGGCATGAGCAGTTCTTC. Translated: CASSLPGTWHEQFF. The variable domain in full, completed from reference TRBV7-9 and TRBJ2-1, reads DTGVSQNPRHKITKRGQNVTFRCDPISEHNRLYWYRQTLGQGPEFLTYFQNEAQLEKSRLLSDRFSAERPKGSFSTLEIQRTEQGDSAMYLCASSLPGTWHEQFFGPGTRLTVL.

The table lists this clonotype with many counts. The chain has TRBV2 and TRBJ2-3; the match to TRBD2 covers 11 bases. Germline V gives CDR1 SNHLY, CDR2 FYNNEI. The V and J ends lost 1 base and 6 bases, in that order; junction bases with no gene match: 6. The CDR3 totals 16 residues. The CDR3 loop reads CASSEGLAGGVDTQYF. CDR3 sequence (DNA): TGTGCCAGCAGTGAAGGGCTAGCGGGGGGCGTGGATACGCAGTATTTT.

This clonotype was counted a few times. Compared with germline, one end of the junction differs, possibly owing to a read error. V and J are TRBV11-1 and TRBJ1-2; possibly TRBD1 for D (5 bases). There are 13 residues in the CDR3. The germline V gene encodes CDR1 SGHAT and CDR2 FQDESV (reference sequence). The CDR3 spells CVGAGNSYYGYTF. CDR3 bases: TGCGTTGGGGCAGGGAATTCGTACTATGGCTACACCTTC.

This clonotype was observed a few times. The chain has TRBV9 and TRBJ2-2; 12 nucleotides match TRBD2. The CDR3 extends over 18 amino acids. Germline V gives CDR1 SGDLS, CDR2 YYNGEE. V lost 2 bases, J lost 8 bases, and 13 bases stayed unmatched. The CDR3: CASSVEPTSGRPGGELFF. The CDR3 DNA reads TGTGCCAGCAGCGTCGAACCCACTAGCGGGAGGCCCGGAGGGGAGCTGTTTTTT.

At least ten counts were recorded for this clonotype. The V and J genes are TRBV9 and TRBJ1-1, with a possible D match to TRBD1 (6 bases). V was trimmed by 4 bases and J by 1 base, leaving 17 bases between them. CDR1 SGDLS and CDR2 YYNGEE come from the germline V gene. The CDR3 runs 16 residues. CDR3 nucleotides: TGTGCCAGCAGCCCCCAGGAGGGGGTCGGGAACACTGAAGCTTTCTTT. Encoded protein: CASSPQEGVGNTEAFF.

The chain joins TRBV28 to TRBJ2-1; D not certain. Trimming left V 4 bases short and J 8 bases short, with 9 bases between. The CDR3 loop spans 12 amino acids. Germline CDR1 reads MDHEN; CDR2 reads SYDVKM. For the CDR3, the DNA is TGTGCCAGCAGTTATATGGCCCATGAGCAGTTCTTC. Protein product: CASSYMAHEQFF. Full variable domain (missing parts from reference TRBV28 and TRBJ2-1): DVKVTQSSRYLVKRTGEKVFLECVQDMDHENMFWYRQDPGLGLRLIYFSYDVKMKEKGDIPEGYSVSREKKERFSLILESASTNQTSMYLCASSYMAHEQFFGPGTRLTVL.

This clonotype was detected ten times or more. This chain links TRBV5-1 with TRBJ2-1, with TRBD2 matching 7 bases. The junction had 2 bases not matched to a gene; V was cut back by 0 bases and J by 5 bases. CDR3 size: 14 residues. From germline, CDR1 is SGHRS and CDR2 YFSETQ. The CDR3 DNA follows: TGCGCCAGCAGCTTGGGACTAGCACACAATGAGCAGTTCTTC. It specifies CASSLGLAHNEQFF.

The table lists this clonotype with a few counts. V and J are TRBV25-1 and TRBJ2-2, with D uncertain. The last part of the DNA fits TRBJ1-1 better; the J call may be wrong. The V gene's germline CDR1 is MGHDK and CDR2 SYGVNS. CDR3 length: 9 residues. The CDR3 DNA reads TGTGCCAGCATCCGAGGAGCTTTCTTT. As protein: CASIRGAFF.

The chain combines TRBV25-1 with TRBJ2-1, with 8 bases identical to TRBD2. The CDR3 is 17 amino acids. Germline lookup yields CDR1 MGHDK and CDR2 SYGVNS. The V and J ends lost 2 bases and 4 bases, in that order; junction bases with no gene match: 10. CDR3 in amino acids: CASSEVGLAGTYNEQFF. For the CDR3, the DNA is TGTGCCAGCAGTGAAGTGGGGTTAGCGGGGACTTACAATGAGCAGTTCTTC. The whole variable domain, filled in from reference TRBV25-1 and TRBJ2-1, reads EADIYQTPRYLVIGTGKKITLECSQTMGHDKMYWYQQDPGMELHLIHYSYGVNSTEKGDLSSESTVSRIRTEHFPLTLESARPSHTSQYLCASSEVGLAGTYNEQFFGPGTRLTVL.

This clonotype was seen a few times. The chain carries TRBV6-1 and TRBJ2-3; D ambiguous. This CDR3 is 11 amino acids long. Trimming took 2 bases from V and 10 from J, leaving 7 bases between them. In germline, CDR1 is MNHNS, CDR2 SASEGT. The CDR3 sequence is CASSEWRAQYF. CDR3 nucleotides: TGTGCCAGCAGTGAATGGAGAGCGCAGTATTTT.

On this clonotype itself: Since a much larger clone is just one base distant, this may be a read error. Written as DNA, the CDR3 is TGTGCCATCAGTACTGCAGTCAATCAGCCCCAGCATTTT. Protein: CAISTAVNQPQHF. This sequence joins TRBV10-3 and TRBJ1-5; D remains unclear. The CDR3 consists of 13 residues. Germline loops: CDR1 ENHRY, CDR2 SYGVKD. V was cut by 5 bases and J by 3 bases, with 8 bases left in between.

V is TRBV3-1 and J is TRBJ2-1; TRBD1 might be the D (5 bases). Trimming stripped 0 bases from V and 9 bases from J, with 12 bases between. Germline V lookup: CDR1 LGHDT, CDR2 YNNKEL (reference sequence). The CDR3 runs to 14 residues. The CDR3 nucleotides read TGTGCCAGCAGCCAAGAAGGCAGGGCGGTTGAGCAGTTCTTC. The encoded protein is CASSQEGRAVEQFF.

The genes are TRBV29-1 and TRBJ1-1; 8 bases are shared with TRBD1. Germline lookup yields CDR1 SQVTM and CDR2 ANQGSEA. The ends lost 7 bases at V and 4 bases at J; junction bases unmatched: 5. The CDR3 spans 12 residues. The CDR3 bases are TGCAGCGGAGCCGACAGGGGCACTGAAGCTTTCTTT. Translated, it gives CSGADRGTEAFF.

This clonotype was found a few times. The V and J genes are TRBV27 and TRBJ2-3, with 9 nucleotides matching TRBD2. CDR1 and CDR2 (germline): MNHEY, SMNVEV (reference sequence). The CDR3 length is 16 residues. Germline trimming cut 4 bases from V and 4 bases from J; bases unmatched to any gene: 9. DNA for the CDR3: TGTGCCAGCAGTTACTCGCGGCGGGGGGGATCAGATACGCAGTATTTT. This codes for CASSYSRRGGSDTQYF.

This clonotype was seen repeatedly, ten times or more. The chain recombines TRBV30 with TRBJ2-1; TRBD1 matches 11 bases. The CDR3 is 15 residues long. Germline CDR1 reads GTSNPN; CDR2 reads SVGIG (reference sequence). The V gene end was trimmed by 3 bases and the J gene end by 6 bases; junction bases not matched to a gene: 7. The CDR3 here is CAWSGTGGFVNEQFF. The CDR3 DNA follows: TGTGCCTGGAGCGGGACAGGGGGTTTCGTCAATGAGCAGTTCTTC.

The chain recombines TRBV29-1 with TRBJ2-1, with D possibly matching TRBD1 (6 bases). CDR3 length: 14 amino acids. V lost 5 bases, J lost 6 bases, and 17 bases lay in between. The germline V gene has CDR1 SQVTM and CDR2 ANQGSEA. The CDR3 region has the DNA TGCAGCGTTCGAGATGGAACACAGGGCAATGAGCAGTTCTTC. This sequence encodes CSVRDGTQGNEQFF.

Ten or more counts support this clonotype. The V call is TRBV12-3 or TRBV12-4, the J call TRBJ2-3; D may be TRBD2 (7 bases). The CDR3 loop spans 13 amino acids. V lost 11 bases and J lost 2, with 14 bases in between. CDR3: CACQRDITDTQYF. The CDR3 DNA reads TGTGCCTGCCAGCGGGACATCACAGATACGCAGTATTTT.

This clonotype showed up many times. The chain is built from TRBV6-1 and TRBJ1-2; 8 bases agree with TRBD1. From germline, CDR1 is MNHNS and CDR2 SASEGT. The V and J ends lost 7 bases and 8 bases, in that order; junction bases with no gene match: 6. The CDR3 extends over 12 amino acids. CDR3 nucleotide sequence: TGTGCCAGCACCGGACAGGGTCGAGGCTACACCTTC. Protein product: CASTGQGRGYTF.

The rearrangement links TRBV6-1 to TRBJ1-5; TRBD1 agrees at 8 bases. CDR1 is MNHNS and CDR2 is SASEGT in the germline V gene. This CDR3 comprises 15 residues. Trimming at V came to 4 bases and at J to 7 bases, leaving 9 bases not matched to a gene. CDR3 DNA: TGTGCCAGCAGTGCACAAGGGGACAGGCGACAGCCCCAGCATTTT. This encodes CASSAQGDRRQPQHF.

This clonotype was detected a few times. V gene TRBV9 combines with J gene TRBJ1-2; TRBD1 matches at 7 bases. Per germline, CDR1 SGDLS and CDR2 YYNGEE. The CDR3 runs to 15 residues. Germline trimming cut 3 bases from V and 1 base from J; bases unmatched to any gene: 6. This CDR3 is CASSAVTGINYGYTF. The CDR3 DNA reads TGTGCCAGCAGCGCCGTGACAGGGATTAACTATGGCTACACCTTC.

This clonotype appeared a few times. The chain carries TRBV12-3 or TRBV12-4 and TRBJ2-3; D is unresolved. Trimming left V 3 bases short and J 8 bases short, with 12 bases between. The CDR3 extends over 13 amino acids. The CDR3 reads CASSFRTPGTQYF. The CDR3, as DNA: TGTGCCAGCAGTTTCCGGACCCCGGGTACGCAGTATTTT.

This clonotype has at least ten counts. This rearrangement joins TRBV6-2 or TRBV6-3 to TRBJ1-1; D unclear. The CDR3 contains 13 residues. Germline V gene lookup returns CDR1 MNHEY and CDR2 SVGEGT. Trimming took 0 bases from V and 8 from J, leaving 10 bases between them. The DNA of the CDR3 is TGTGCCAGCAGTTACTCGATACAGAGAGAAGCTTTCTTT. It encodes CASSYSIQREAFF.